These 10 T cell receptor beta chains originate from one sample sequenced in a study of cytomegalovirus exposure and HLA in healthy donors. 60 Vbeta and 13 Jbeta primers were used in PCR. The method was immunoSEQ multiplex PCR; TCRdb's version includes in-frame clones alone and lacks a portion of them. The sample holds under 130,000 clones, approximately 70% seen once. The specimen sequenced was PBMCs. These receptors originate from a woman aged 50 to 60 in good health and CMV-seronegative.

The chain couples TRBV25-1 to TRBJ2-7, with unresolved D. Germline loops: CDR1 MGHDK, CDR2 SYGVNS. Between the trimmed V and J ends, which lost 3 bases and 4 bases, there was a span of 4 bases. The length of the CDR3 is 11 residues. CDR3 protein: CASSDRYEQYF. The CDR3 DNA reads TGTGCCAGCAGTGATCGGTACGAGCAGTACTTC.

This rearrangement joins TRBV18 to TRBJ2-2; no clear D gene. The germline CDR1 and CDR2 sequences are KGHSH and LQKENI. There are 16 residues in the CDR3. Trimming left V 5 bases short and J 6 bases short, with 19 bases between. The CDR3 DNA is TGTGCCAGCTCAAACCAGGCGAGTGTCACACCCGGGGAGCTGTTTTTT. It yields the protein CASSNQASVTPGELFF. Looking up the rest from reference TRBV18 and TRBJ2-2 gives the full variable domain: NAGVMQNPRHLVRRRGQEARLRCSPMKGHSHVYWYRQLPEEGLKFMVYLQKENIIDESGMPKERFSAEFPKEGPSILRIQQVVRGDSAAYFCASSNQASVTPGELFFGEGSRLTVL.

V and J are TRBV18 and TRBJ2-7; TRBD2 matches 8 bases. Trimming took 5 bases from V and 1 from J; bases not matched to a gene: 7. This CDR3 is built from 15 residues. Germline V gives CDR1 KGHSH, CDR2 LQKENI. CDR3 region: CASSGTSGTSYEQYF. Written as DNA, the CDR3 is TGTGCCAGCTCAGGAACTAGCGGTACTTCCTACGAGCAGTACTTC. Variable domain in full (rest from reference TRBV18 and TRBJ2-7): NAGVMQNPRHLVRRRGQEARLRCSPMKGHSHVYWYRQLPEEGLKFMVYLQKENIIDESGMPKERFSAEFPKEGPSILRIQQVVRGDSAAYFCASSGTSGTSYEQYFGPGTRLTVT.

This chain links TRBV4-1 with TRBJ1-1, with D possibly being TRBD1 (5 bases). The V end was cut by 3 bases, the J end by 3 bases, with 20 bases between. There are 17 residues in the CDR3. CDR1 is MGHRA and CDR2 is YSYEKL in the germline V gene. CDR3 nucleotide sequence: TGCGCCAGCAGCCACAGAGTGGGGGGACCCGTGGACACTGAAGCTTTCTTT. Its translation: CASSHRVGGPVDTEAFF.

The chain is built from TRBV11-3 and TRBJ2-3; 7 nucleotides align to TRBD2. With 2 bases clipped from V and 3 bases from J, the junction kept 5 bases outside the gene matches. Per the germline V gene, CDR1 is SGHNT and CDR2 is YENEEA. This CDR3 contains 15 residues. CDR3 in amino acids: CASSLRGGPTDTQYF. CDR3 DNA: TGTGCCAGCAGCTTACGGGGAGGGCCAACAGATACGCAGTATTTT.

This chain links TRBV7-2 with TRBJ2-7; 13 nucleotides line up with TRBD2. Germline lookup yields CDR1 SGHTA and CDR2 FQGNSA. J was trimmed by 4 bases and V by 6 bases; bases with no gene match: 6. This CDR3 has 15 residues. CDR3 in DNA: TGTGCCAGCAGTTTTGGGACTAGCGGGAATTACGAGCAGTACTTC. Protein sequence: CASSFGTSGNYEQYF.

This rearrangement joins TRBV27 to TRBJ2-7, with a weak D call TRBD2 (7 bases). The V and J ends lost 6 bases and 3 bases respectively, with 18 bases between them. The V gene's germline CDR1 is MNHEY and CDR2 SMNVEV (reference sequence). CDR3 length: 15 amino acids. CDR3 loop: CASRLGAGAFYEQYF. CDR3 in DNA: TGTGCCAGCAGGTTAGGGGCGGGGGCCTTCTACGAGCAGTACTTC.

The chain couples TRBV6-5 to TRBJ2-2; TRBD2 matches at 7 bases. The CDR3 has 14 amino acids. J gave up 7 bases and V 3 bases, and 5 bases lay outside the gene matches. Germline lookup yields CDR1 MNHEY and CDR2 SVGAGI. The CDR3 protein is CASSYNGEGGELFF. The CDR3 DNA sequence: TGTGCCAGCAGTTATAACGGGGAGGGCGGGGAGCTGTTTTTT.

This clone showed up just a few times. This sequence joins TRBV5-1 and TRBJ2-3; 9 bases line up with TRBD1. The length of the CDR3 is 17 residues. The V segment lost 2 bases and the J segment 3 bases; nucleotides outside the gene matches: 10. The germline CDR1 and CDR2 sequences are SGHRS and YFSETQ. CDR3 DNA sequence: TGCGCCAGCAGCTTATCGTCACCGGGACAGGGAACAGATACGCAGTATTTT. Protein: CASSLSSPGQGTDTQYF.

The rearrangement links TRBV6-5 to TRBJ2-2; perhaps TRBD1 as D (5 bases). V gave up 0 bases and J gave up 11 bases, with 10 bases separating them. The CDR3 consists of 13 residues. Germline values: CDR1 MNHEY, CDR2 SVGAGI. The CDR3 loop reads CASSYSITGELFF. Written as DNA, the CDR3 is TGTGCCAGCAGTTACTCGATTACAGGAGAGCTGTTTTTT.